A selection of T cell receptor beta chains follows, all from one sample in a study of cytomegalovirus exposure and HLA in healthy donors. TCRdb's copy holds only in-frame clones and misses some; the assay was immunoSEQ multiplex PCR. The sample consists of 140,000 or so clones, roughly three fifths of them appearing once. Sequencing input: PBMCs. The origin of the receptors is a woman aged 60-70 years in good health and CMV-seronegative. CDR3s include the opening cysteine and the closing phenylalanine or tryptophan. The order of the fields is V gene, D gene, clone size, J gene, CDR3 DNA, CDR3 protein. A D gene is named only where the DNA matches it firmly. Size values are once, few and many counts, or a class for expanded clones, and some rows have none.

V: TRBV4-2; D: TRBD1; size: .; J: TRBJ1-5; DNA: TGTGCCAGCAGCCAAGTCAAGGGGGCCGGCAATCAGCCCCAGCATTTT; CDR3: CASSQVKGAGNQPQHF
V: TRBV1; D: .; size: .; J: TRBJ2-1; DNA: TGCACCAGCAGCCAACGAGTAGCGGGGGGCTGCAATGAGCAGTTCTTC; CDR3: CTSSQRVAGGCNEQFF
V: TRBV7-2; D: .; size: .; J: TRBJ1-2; DNA: TGTGCCAGCAGCTTAGGCGGGACGACCGTGGATGGCTACACCTTC; CDR3: CASSLGGTTVDGYTF
V: TRBV10-3; D: TRBD2; size: .; J: TRBJ2-1; DNA: TGTGCCATCAAGCCCACTAGCGGGAGCTCCTACAATGAGCAGTTCTTC; CDR3: CAIKPTSGSSYNEQFF
V: TRBV6-1; D: .; size: .; J: TRBJ2-1; DNA: TGTGCCAGCAGTGAATTAGGGGCCGAGCAGTTCTTC; CDR3: CASSELGAEQFF
V: TRBV6-5; D: TRBD1; size: .; J: TRBJ2-2; DNA: TGTGCCAGCAGTTACTCTCAGGGGGCGCGAACCGGGGAGCTGTTTTTT; CDR3: CASSYSQGARTGELFF
V: TRBV9; D: TRBD2; size: .; J: TRBJ2-7; DNA: TGTGCCAGCAGCGTATCTAGCGGGGCCACCTACGAGCAGTACTTC; CDR3: CASSVSSGATYEQYF
V: TRBV6-1; D: .; size: .; J: TRBJ2-5; DNA: TGTGCCAGCAGTGAACGAGGGGAGACCCAGTACTTC; CDR3: CASSERGETQYF
V: TRBV4-1; D: TRBD1; size: .; J: TRBJ2-4; DNA: TGCGCCAGCAGCCAAGGGGGACAGGGATCGAACATTCAGTACTTC; CDR3: CASSQGGQGSNIQYF
V: TRBV6-1; D: TRBD2; size: .; J: TRBJ2-3; DNA: TGTGCCAGCAGCGGGACTAGCGGGAGATCAGATACGCAGTATTTT; CDR3: CASSGTSGRSDTQYF
V: TRBV9; D: TRBD2; size: .; J: TRBJ2-2; DNA: TGTGCCAGCAGCGTAGCTGTAGCGGGAGTATCGGACGGGGAGCTGTTTTTT; CDR3: CASSVAVAGVSDGELFF
V: TRBV6-1; D: .; size: .; J: TRBJ1-2; DNA: TGTGCCAGCAGTGAGGCGGGCTATGGCTACACCTTC; CDR3: CASSEAGYGYTF
V: TRBV4-1; D: TRBD2; size: .; J: TRBJ2-3; DNA: TGCGCCAGCAGCCCTGAGTTAGCGGGGGTGGAAGATACGCAGTATTTT; CDR3: CASSPELAGVEDTQYF
V: TRBV5-4; D: TRBD2; size: .; J: TRBJ2-7; DNA: TGTGCCAGCAGCCCGCTCGGGGGGAACCACTACGAGCAGTACTTC; CDR3: CASSPLGGNHYEQYF
V: TRBV4-1; D: TRBD2; size: .; J: TRBJ2-1; DNA: TGCGCCAGCAGCCAGCTGGGGAGGGGTTCTTACAATGAGCAGTTCTTC; CDR3: CASSQLGRGSYNEQFF
V: TRBV13; D: .; size: .; J: TRBJ1-1; DNA: TGTGCCAGCAGCTTGGGGAGGGGGTACGCGAACACTGAAGCTTTCTTT; CDR3: CASSLGRGYANTEAFF
V: TRBV13; D: TRBD1; size: .; J: TRBJ1-5; DNA: TGTGCCAGCAGCTTATGGGGACAGGCTCAGCCCCAGCATTTT; CDR3: CASSLWGQAQPQHF
V: TRBV27; D: TRBD1; size: .; J: TRBJ1-1; DNA: TGTGCCAGCAGTTTAGCGGGACAGATGAACACTGAAGCTTTCTTT; CDR3: CASSLAGQMNTEAFF
V: TRBV19; D: .; size: few; J: TRBJ1-3; DNA: TGTGCCAGTAGTATAGCAGGAAACACCATATATTTT; CDR3: CASSIAGNTIYF
V: TRBV6-4; D: .; size: .; J: TRBJ1-4; DNA: TGTGCCAGCAGCCTCGGCGACAGGCAAAAAAGGTGTGAAAAACTGTTTTTT; CDR3: CASSLGDRQKRCEKLFF
V: TRBV28; D: TRBD1; size: many; J: TRBJ2-7; DNA: TGTGCCAGCAGTTTGATCGGACAGGGGGTCCACGAGCAGTACTTC; CDR3: CASSLIGQGVHEQYF
V: TRBV9; D: .; size: .; J: TRBJ1-2; DNA: TGTGCCAGCAGCCAGGCTTGGGGGGAAGACTATGGCTACACCTTC; CDR3: CASSQAWGEDYGYTF
V: TRBV6-5; D: .; size: .; J: TRBJ2-7; DNA: TGTGCCAGCAGAACCCCAGGGTTCAACGAGCAGTACTTC; CDR3: CASRTPGFNEQYF
V: TRBV5-1; D: TRBD1; size: .; J: TRBJ1-2; DNA: TGCGCCAGCAGCGGGGGACAGGCCTATGGCTACACCTTC; CDR3: CASSGGQAYGYTF
V: TRBV19; D: .; size: .; J: TRBJ2-1; DNA: TGTGCCAGTAGTACCCCGGGGTGGGCGCAGTTCTTC; CDR3: CASSTPGWAQFF
V: TRBV11-3; D: .; size: .; J: TRBJ1-1; DNA: TGTGCCAGCAGCTTAGCCGGAGAAGTGTCTGAAGCTTTCTTT; CDR3: CASSLAGEVSEAFF
V: TRBV7-8; D: TRBD1; size: few; J: TRBJ2-7; DNA: TGTGCCAGCAGCCCGGGACAGGGATTTGACGAGCAGTACTTC; CDR3: CASSPGQGFDEQYF
V: TRBV6-1; D: .; size: .; J: TRBJ2-1; DNA: TGTGCCAGCAGTGCTCAGGGCGAAGGTGCCTACAATGAGCAGTTCTTC; CDR3: CASSAQGEGAYNEQFF
V: TRBV6-5; D: .; size: once; J: TRBJ1-5; DNA: TGTGCCAGCACTCAACGGAGGGGAAATCAGCCCCAGCATTTT; CDR3: CASTQRRGNQPQHF
V: TRBV5-1; D: TRBD2; size: .; J: TRBJ2-1; DNA: TGCGCCAGCAGCCCCGGACCCAGGACTAGCGGGGGGGCCTACAATGAGCAGTTCTTC; CDR3: CASSPGPRTSGGAYNEQFF
V: TRBV5-1; D: .; size: .; J: TRBJ2-3; DNA: TGCGCCAGCAGCCCCTTCTCGTCCACAGATACGCAGTATTTT; CDR3: CASSPFSSTDTQYF
V: TRBV5-1; D: .; size: .; J: TRBJ2-2; DNA: TGCGCCAGCACCTTCGGGAGTTCCACCGGGGAGCTGTTTTTT; CDR3: CASTFGSSTGELFF
V: TRBV7-9; D: .; size: .; J: TRBJ1-2; DNA: TGTGCCAGCAGCTTCTCCGACGGGGGAATCTATGGCTACACCTTC; CDR3: CASSFSDGGIYGYTF
V: TRBV7-2; D: .; size: few; J: TRBJ1-1; DNA: TGTGCCAGCAGCTTAGAGACAGGGAACACTGAAGCTTTCTTT; CDR3: CASSLETGNTEAFF